The clone carrying this T cell receptor delta chain was counted a few times. Its antigen is unidentified. The data derive from a study of Vδ1+ human thymocytes. Overall study results and limits: Bulk repertoire data may be misinterpreted because of unexpected Vdelta2 sequences. In the thymus, TRG and TRD repertoires looked highly polyclonal with Gaussian CDR3 lengths.

The germline V gene encodes CDR1 TSWWSYY and CDR2 QGS. The CDR3 is made up of 16 amino acids. V dropped 1 base and J dropped 2; count of bases not matched to a gene: 7. Sequences come from RNA converted to cDNA by reverse transcription. The CDR3 regions were amplified by multiplex PCR from V-gene primers to a constant-region primer. TCRdb fed the multiplex PCR reads into CATT to redo clone calling. The repertoire holds roughly 25,000 delta-chain clones, with about 7% as singletons. Between roughly 96% and 99.6% of sorted thymocytes were Vdelta1+. This chain uses TRDV1 with TRDJ1, with TRDD3 matching over 7 bases. The clonotype was recovered from a girl under three years old who had congenital heart surgery. Sample: Vdelta1+ gamma-delta thymocytes from the thymus. Subset indicated: FACS-sorted CD3+ TCRalphabeta- TCRVdelta1+ TCRVdelta2- thymocytes. CDR3 sequence: CALGEQTLLGTDKLIF. DNA for the CDR3: TGTGCTCTTGGGGAACAGACCCTACTGGGGACCGATAAACTCATCTTT.